This note documents a single TCR beta chain sequence. The antigen is unknown. This sample stems from a study of T cell repertoires in cytomegalovirus infection. Study at large: Evidence of both CMV infection and a matching HLA type came from public TCR beta signatures. Study results and limitations: Clonotype analysis showed dominance of the ex vivo response by HLA-C-restricted CMV-specific TCR beta clonotypes. Cumulative frequency (of public TCR beta family members) identified carriers of CMV plus the relevant HLA.

Germline V gene lookup returns CDR1 SGHVS and CDR2 FNYEAQ. This CDR3 region has 15 residues. V lost 1 base, J lost 2 bases, and 12 bases lay in between. MiXCR was run by TCRdb on the reads, yielding one entry per CDR3 protein. The sample includes 200,000 to 250,000 distinct CDR3 sequences, approximately 22% of them seen just once. The sequencing input was CD8+ T cells from PBMCs. The chain recombines TRBV7-6 with TRBJ2-7; weak D call: TRBD1 (7 bases). This sequence was found in a human donor in good health (CMV status not recorded). Some clones in this sample may be carry-over from other donors' samples. The CDR3 coding sequence is TGTGCCAGCAGCTTAGGGCAGGGGGGCGCCTACGAGCAGTACTTC. It codes for CASSLGQGGAYEQYF.